Reported below is one TCR beta chain. cDNA reverse transcribed from extracted RNA served as the sequencing template. Here immunoSEQ multiplex PCR was the method, and the copy in TCRdb shows in-frame clones only, minus some. The sample carries 150,000 to 200,000 clones, approximately 56% recorded once. The length of the CDR3 is 16 residues. J gave up 0 bases and V 0 bases, and 1 base lay outside the gene matches. Germline CDR1 reads SNHLY; CDR2 reads FYNNEI. The sample belongs to a study of CD8+ T cells in alopecia areata. The investigators collected lesional scalp punch biopsies and peripheral blood from alopecia areata patients.

This sequence joins TRBV2 and TRBJ1-5, with 8 bases matching TRBD1. The clonotype originates from a human donor with alopecia areata. Source: CD4+ T cells sorted from blood, taken at week 0. CDR3 in amino acids: CASSEAGTGSNQPQHF. The CDR3 DNA reads TGTGCCAGCAGTGAAGCGGGGACAGGTAGCAATCAGCCCCAGCATTTT.